This T cell receptor beta chain is from a study of blood T cell repertoires in COVID-19. In the source study's methods: It was from reference gene primer amplification that nucleated cell counts were estimated. Data came from immunoSEQ multiplex PCR; TCRdb stores just in-frame clones and leaves some out. The D gene and trimming were derived from the DNA, and the V and J assignments and clone size from that table. The sample consists of 130,000 to 150,000 clones, approximately 89% of them appearing once. V was cut by 7 bases and J by 6 bases, with 24 bases left in between. The CDR3 contains 16 residues. Germline lookup yields CDR1 SQVTM and CDR2 ANQGSEA.

The source is a human donor in a cohort sampled during active COVID-19. The chain uses TRBV29-1 and TRBJ2-2; D perhaps matches TRBD2 (7 bases). Source material: peripheral blood. The CDR3 protein is CSARRTRGPQAGELFF. The DNA for the CDR3 is TGCAGCGCCCGCAGGACGCGGGGGCCCCAGGCCGGGGAGCTGTTTTTT.